This T cell receptor (beta chain) is from a study of T cell responses to AZD1222 COVID-19 vaccine (dated by TCRdb to 2020 to 2022). About the investigation overall: AZD1222 recipients whose second dose came at about 4 weeks and those whose second dose came at about 12 weeks were combined into one group, since spike-specific TCR depth and breadth did not differ between the two schedules. A total of 230 to 250 trial participants underwent TCR sequencing, of whom about 200 had received two doses of AZD1222 and around 25 had received two doses of the MenACWY control vaccine. Trial participants were enrolled into age subgroups of 18-55, 56-69 and 70-plus years, which contained around 150, 29 and 61 TCR-sequenced participants, respectively.

The CDR3 regions of human TCRbeta chains were analyzed by immunosequencing. As for the authors' bioinformatics: Repertoire TCRs were checked for matches against a reference library of SARS-CoV-2-specific TCRs that had been generated using the MIRA antigen-specificity platform. Breadth meant the fraction of unique TCRs that were SARS-CoV-2-associated, whereas depth meant the fraction of total T cells that were SARS-CoV-2-associated. Using the MIRA data, each spike-specific TCR was mapped to the spike region that the TCR reacts to and placed in a CD4 or CD8 class. Log10-transformed breadth and depth values were compared by one-way ANOVA with Sidak's multiple comparisons tests. The source is immuneACCESS, and TCRdb retained only in-frame sequences with V and J called. Part of the clones is not carried over; for the studies checked, unresolved V genes explain less than half of this, and the remainder is unexplained. That table furnishes V, J and clone size, whereas the DNA furnished D and trimming. Present in this sample are about 100,000 clones, roughly 88% of which were seen just once. About 8.7% of the sample is taken by the ten largest.

The investigation overall reported the following: Participants were mostly white British, with more females than males. The authors suggested clonal diversity may have been underestimated. Reportedly, almost half of the unique spike-specific TCRs recognized epitopes lying outside the regions that are mutated in the B.1.351 and B.1.1.7 variants. Conclusions about previously exposed vaccinees are limited because only six or seven AZD1222 recipients were SARS-CoV-2 seropositive at baseline. A significant rise in spike-specific TCR breadth and depth was observed after two AZD1222 doses relative to day 0 and relative to MenACWY recipients. The whole spike protein was spanned by vaccine-associated CD4 TCRs, and dominant responses were seen in regions 160-218 and 743-854. The 56-69-year group was small, and its depth increase did not reach significance, likely because of low power. No day 14 peak-response samples were available, so repertoires were characterized only after the peak T cell response.

For this clone: It has no known antigen specificity. The record has no base qualities; no much larger clone is one base away.

What the time point label conveys for this sample: baseline before first vaccination. Vaccinee samples came from UK trials COV001 and COV002, including a single-blind randomized controlled phase 2/3 trial of AZD1222 (ChAdOx1 nCoV-19) in healthy adults. For TCRbeta chain sequencing, PBMC samples from trial participants were taken at day 0 and at day 28 after the second dose. This sequence was found in an adult in good health. This specimen was peripheral blood, taken on day 0 of AZD1222 vaccination.

The CDR3 region has the sequence CAISGGALYEQYF. The DNA sequence is TGTGCCATCAGTGGCGGGGCTCTGTACGAGCAGTACTTC. The chain was built from TRBV10-3 and TRBJ2-7; a tentative D call is TRBD2 (6 bases match). Its CDR3 holds 13 amino acids, cysteine through phenylalanine. The entry retains the CDR3 DNA only, 39 bases that are in frame from base 1. Reading the germline V gene gives CDR1 ENHRY and CDR2 SYGVKD. The junction shows trimming of 4 bases on V and 4 bases on J, plus 11 bases between the germline ends.